This T cell receptor beta chain was obtained from a study of cytomegalovirus exposure and HLA in healthy donors. V lost 3 bases, J lost 2 bases, and 9 bases lay in between. Germline V gene data show CDR1 as SGDLS and CDR2 as YYNGEE. There are 13 residues in the CDR3. PCR primers comprised 60 Vbeta and 13 Jbeta primers. Produced via immunoSEQ multiplex PCR; TCRdb's table is partial and in-frame only. The sample gives 210,000 or so clones, about 80% of which show up once; roughly 15% is in the top ten. The receptor was isolated from a man aged 40-50 years in good health and CMV-seronegative. The V gene is TRBV9, the J gene TRBJ2-7; D may be TRBD2 (6 bases). The sequencing input was PBMCs. The CDR3 DNA follows: TGTGCCAGCAGCGCCGGGACTCCCTACGAGCAGTACTTC. Protein: CASSAGTPYEQYF. The complete variable domain, with remaining parts taken from reference TRBV9 and TRBJ2-7, reads DSGVTQTPKHLITATGQRVTLRCSPRSGDLSVYWYQQSLDQGLQFLIQYYNGEERAKGNILERFSAQQFPDLHSELNLSSLELGDSALYFCASSAGTPYEQYFGPGTRLTVT.